This entry features one T cell receptor (beta chain) sequence. In this sample, this clonotype turned up a few times. It has no known antigen specificity. No base qualities exist here, and no much larger clone lies one base off it. The donors were around 39 Caucasian individuals from Russia, aged 6 to 90 years, who were systemically healthy. Ten milliliters of peripheral blood were drawn from each donor into EDTA-treated Vacutainer tubes. Ficoll-Paque density-gradient centrifugation was used to isolate PBMCs, with at least 7 million per sample. Total RNA was extracted from PBMCs with Trizol reagent, with at least 5 micrograms obtained per sample. For every donor, an aliquot of PBMCs went through flow cytometry to measure the percentages of naive CD45RAhigh/CD27high T cells. Library creation used 5' RACE. TCRdb records Illumina HiSeq 2500 as the sequencer. A second 7 to 11 cycle PCR used a sample-barcoded 5' primer and a J-beta primer mix. A template-switch 5' adaptor carrying 12 random nucleotides introduced a unique molecular identifier onto each TCR beta cDNA molecule. Each sample yielded at least 2.5 million CDR3-containing paired-end reads. First-strand cDNA synthesis was performed from all RNA using the Mint cDNA synthesis kit, with priming by a TRBC-specific oligonucleotide. All cDNA was treated with uracil-DNA glycosylase and then went through a first 18-cycle PCR with the universal primers M1SS and BC2_uni_R. Under the source paper's analysis protocol: Each sample was normalized by randomly selecting 1 million high-quality reads, each carrying a distinct molecular identifier. Instead of being binned into consensus sequences, reads that shared molecular identifiers were thrown out. MiTCR, with a Q25 quality threshold and the strictest error-elimination algorithm, was used for CDR3 identification, clonotype clustering and error correction. Lower-bound total TCR beta diversity was estimated with a nonparametric unseen species model using Euler transformation. The raw public reads went through TCRdb reprocessing: fastp at Q25, MiXCR clone calling, in-frame beta chains kept. All rows with the same CDR3 protein become a single entry with the most common DNA and genes. The authors' filters were not applied to this entry. The sample table contains 1.5 million to 2 million distinct CDR3 sequences; only one count was recorded for 28% of them. The ten largest account for around 7.7% of the sample.

The data were taken from a study of blood T cells in healthy people across ages (dated by TCRdb to between 2014 and 2017). Looking at the study overall: Template switching captured roughly one uniquely barcoded TCR beta cDNA molecule per two T cells in model experiments. Using deep sequencing normalized with unique cDNA molecular identifiers, the study measured how TCR beta repertoire diversity changes with age. Four age groups were formed from the donors: young (average about 16 years), middle-aged (approximately 40), aged (62) and long-lived (about 75). To avoid experimental bias, donors of different ages were spread randomly across the sequencing lanes. For two donors (one aged 18 to 30 and one aged 80 or older), the study analyzed two additional independent replicas of 1 million unique cDNA reads from the same blood draw.

What the work shows at the level of the full study, not this receptor alone: Compared with the aged group, more naive CD4+ T cells, fewer expanded clones and increased TCR diversity were shown by the long-lived group, suggesting age selection. A strong correlation was found between observed TCR beta diversity and the percentage of naive T cells measured by flow cytometry. Estimates of total diversity from one million sequenced T cells were regarded as lower bounds and underestimates. Because donor CMV infection status was unknown, age-related changes in expanded clonotypes were potentially confounded. Because profiling used bulk unsorted PBMCs, naive and antigen-experienced compartments could not be compared conclusively. As age increased, observed TCR beta diversity per million T cells dropped in a roughly linear way, and a significant reduction was already evident by age approximately 40.

Including cysteine and phenylalanine, the CDR3 has 16 amino acids. The kept DNA is CDR3 alone, 48 bases in frame from the first base. According to the germline V gene, CDR1 reads MNHEY and CDR2 reads SVGAGI. The V end gives up 6 bases and the J end 13 bases, leaving 19 bases in the junction not matched to a gene. The sequence links TRBV6-5 to TRBJ2-4, with 9 middle bases fitting TRBD2. The sequenced sample was blood. The receptor's source is a woman aged 25-40 years in good health. The DNA sequence is given as TGTGCCAGCAGGCCCCTAGCGGGAAGGCAGTACAATGAGCAGTACTTC. This is translated as CASRPLAGRQYNEQYF.